Presented here are 28 T cell receptor beta chains from one specimen sequenced in a study of T cell responses to AZD1222 COVID-19 vaccine. Data came from immunoSEQ multiplex PCR; TCRdb stores just in-frame clones and leaves some out. The sample has about 170,000 clones; roughly nine tenths are singletons. This specimen consisted of peripheral blood, obtained on day 0 of AZD1222 vaccination. The source of these receptors is an adult in good health.

This clone showed up just once. The J gene is TRBJ2-3, the V gene TRBV6-1, with 10 positions matching TRBD2. The CDR3 length is 18 residues. Looked up from germline, CDR1 is MNHNS and CDR2 is SASEGT. With 0 bases clipped from V and 5 bases from J, the junction kept 11 bases outside the gene matches. CDR3 DNA: TGTGCCAGCAGTGAAGCGCTACGAGCGGGGGGGCAAGGAGATACGCAGTATTTT. This translates into CASSEALRAGGQGDTQYF.

The genes are TRBV6-6 and TRBJ1-1, with D hard to call. Trimming removed 4 bases from V and 7 bases from J, with 10 bases in between. Germline CDR1 is MNHNY and CDR2 is SVGAGI (reference sequence). This CDR3 is 12 amino acids long. This CDR3 reads CASSSWQFEAFF. The CDR3 DNA reads as TGTGCCAGCAGTTCGTGGCAGTTTGAAGCTTTCTTT.

V usage is TRBV30 and J usage is TRBJ2-1, with a possible D match to TRBD1 (6 bases). With 3 bases removed from V and 6 bases from J, the gap between germline ends came to 12 bases. Germline V gene sequence: CDR1 GTSNPN, CDR2 SVGIG (reference sequence). The CDR3 is made up of 13 amino acids. The CDR3 DNA is TGTGCCTGGAGGAGGATGGGGGCCAATGAGCAGTTCTTC. Translation gives CAWRRMGANEQFF.

The gene calls are TRBV11-2 and TRBJ2-5; D assignment may be TRBD1 or TRBD2 (5 bases each). CDR3 length equals 16 residues. Per the germline V gene, CDR1 is SGHAT and CDR2 is FQNNGV. V dropped 0 bases and J dropped 4 bases, with 15 bases sitting between them. CDR3 residues: CASSLEGDLLGETQYF. The DNA for the CDR3 is TGTGCCAGCAGCTTAGAGGGGGACCTCCTCGGAGAGACCCAGTACTTC.

This rearrangement joins TRBV7-2 to TRBJ2-5; D gene unclear. The V gene's germline CDR1 is SGHTA and CDR2 FQGNSA. V dropped 0 bases and J dropped 5 bases, with 13 bases sitting between them. This CDR3 has 15 amino acids. CDR3: CASSLAWVDWETQYF. Written as DNA, the CDR3 is TGTGCCAGCAGCTTAGCCTGGGTAGACTGGGAGACCCAGTACTTC.

The chain combines TRBV21-1 with TRBJ1-2; the D call TRBD1 from the table was never checked on the DNA. TRBV21-1 is a recognized pseudogene. The CDR3 consists of 17 residues. CDR3 DNA sequence: TGTGCCAGCAGCAACAATGGGACAGGGGGCGGTGACTATGGCTACACCTTC. Translation gives CASSNNGTGGGDYGYTF.

This rearrangement joins TRBV2 to TRBJ1-1; D gene uncertain. The V gene's germline CDR1 is SNHLY and CDR2 FYNNEI. The CDR3 totals 13 residues. V was clipped by 7 bases and J by 1 base, with 10 bases between them. The CDR3: CASISESNTEAFF. The CDR3, as DNA: TGTGCCAGCATATCGGAGTCGAACACTGAAGCTTTCTTT.

V gene TRBV5-5 combines with J gene TRBJ1-5; 10 nucleotides match TRBD1. Per the germline V gene, CDR1 is SGHKS and CDR2 is YYEKEE (reference sequence). Trimming at V came to 4 bases and at J to 6 bases, leaving 4 bases not matched to a gene. The CDR3 loop spans 14 amino acids. The CDR3 loop is CASSPGQGSQPQHF. DNA of the CDR3: TGTGCCAGCAGCCCGGGACAGGGGAGTCAGCCCCAGCATTTT.

J is TRBJ1-2 and V is TRBV29-1; D is uncertain. Per germline, CDR1 SQVTM and CDR2 ANQGSEA. CDR3 size: 15 residues. V was cut by 1 base and J by 0 bases, with 12 bases left in between. The CDR3 sequence: CSVEGGQTTNYGYTF. Written as DNA, the CDR3 is TGCAGCGTTGAAGGAGGCCAGACTACTAACTATGGCTACACCTTC.

CDR3 DNA sequence: TGTGCCAGCAGCCCCGGAAGCGGCTACAATGAGCAGTTCTTC. Its protein product is CASSPGSGYNEQFF. This chain uses TRBV6-2 or TRBV6-3 with TRBJ2-1; D is possibly TRBD2 (5 bases). The germline V and J ends were trimmed by 6 bases and 3 bases, with 12 bases remaining between them. Germline values: CDR1 MNHEY, CDR2 SVGEGT. CDR3 length: 14 amino acids.

The gene calls are TRBV6-6 and TRBJ2-7, with D possibly TRBD2 on 6 matching bases. Germline values: CDR1 MNHNY, CDR2 SVGAGI (reference sequence). V was clipped by 6 bases and J by 0 bases, with 18 bases between them. This CDR3 comprises 16 residues. The CDR3 coding sequence is TGTGCCAGCAGCCCGACCGGGAGATCGGGCTCCTACGAGCAGTACTTC. This gives the protein CASSPTGRSGSYEQYF.

Of note for this clone: The same CDR3 also results from other DNA sequences found in this sample. The chain uses TRBV19 and TRBJ1-6, with TRBD1 identical over 7 bases. The V segment lost 4 bases and the J segment 7 bases; nucleotides outside the gene matches: 1. CDR1 is LNHDA and CDR2 is SQIVND in the germline V gene (reference sequence). The CDR3 loop spans 13 amino acids. The CDR3, as DNA: TGTGCCAGTAGTAGCAGGGGGAATTCACCCCTCCACTTT. Translated: CASSSRGNSPLHF.

The rearrangement joins TRBV15 to TRBJ1-1; D possibly corresponds to TRBD1 (5 bases). Trimming cost V 0 bases and J 1 base, with 12 bases left between them. Germline V CDR1 and CDR2: LNHNV, YYDKDF (reference sequence). There are 16 residues in the CDR3. The DNA of the CDR3 is TGTGCCACCAGCAGAGATCCAGCAGGGCCGAACACTGAAGCTTTCTTT. This gives the protein CATSRDPAGPNTEAFF.

This clone was recorded only once. The chain is built from TRBV6-6 and TRBJ1-2; D is ambiguous. V was pared by 4 bases and J by 8 bases, with 14 bases between. This CDR3 spans 13 amino acids. Per the germline V gene, CDR1 is MNHNY and CDR2 is SVGAGI (reference sequence). In DNA form, the CDR3 reads TGTGCCAGCAGTTCGTGGATCCCTGACGGCTACACCTTC. Protein sequence: CASSSWIPDGYTF.

The genes are TRBV6-5 and TRBJ1-5, with 10 bases that match TRBD1. Germline assignment: CDR1 MNHEY and CDR2 SVGAGI. With V trimmed by 6 bases and J by 6 bases, 5 bases remained unmatched. CDR3 size: 14 residues. For the CDR3, the DNA is TGTGCCAGCAGCCTAGGACAGGGGGTTCAGCCCCAGCATTTT. It specifies CASSLGQGVQPQHF.

V and J are TRBV4-3 and TRBJ1-5; D unclear. Germline values: CDR1 LGHNA, CDR2 YSLEER. This CDR3 has 19 residues. The V end was cut by 0 bases, the J end by 0 bases, with 18 bases between. The CDR3: CASSQDLATSKYSNQPQHF. CDR3 bases: TGCGCCAGCAGCCAAGATCTGGCTACTTCAAAGTATAGCAATCAGCCCCAGCATTTT.

The V gene is TRBV6-5, the J gene TRBJ2-3; the D gene is possibly TRBD2 (5 bases). Germline CDR1 and CDR2: MNHEY and SVGAGI. Trimming shortened V by 6 bases and J by 4 bases, and 17 bases separated the two germline ends. CDR3 length equals 15 residues. CDR3 in amino acids: CASRTTLVAADTQYF. The CDR3 DNA follows: TGTGCCAGCAGGACAACACTAGTCGCCGCAGATACGCAGTATTTT.

A single count supports this clone. The chain couples TRBV5-6 to TRBJ1-2, with 8 bases lining up with TRBD1. Germline V gene lookup returns CDR1 SGHDT and CDR2 YYEEEE. This CDR3 is 14 amino acids long. Trimming cost V 4 bases and J 8 bases; bases outside gene matches: 10. DNA of the CDR3: TGTGCCAGCAGCCCCCCTGGACAGGGCGGGGGCTACACCTTC. This gives the protein CASSPPGQGGGYTF.

This clone was found once. The chain employs TRBV10-3 and TRBJ1-3; D gene uncertain. V was cut by 0 bases and J by 3 bases, with 12 bases left in between. Germline V gene sequence: CDR1 ENHRY, CDR2 SYGVKD. The length of the CDR3 is 16 residues. Written as DNA, the CDR3 is TGTGCCATCAGTGAGTCGGAGGCCATGGGTGGAAACACCATATATTTT. Protein sequence: CAISESEAMGGNTIYF.

This chain joins TRBV4-1 and TRBJ1-2; no firm D call. Looked up from germline, CDR1 is MGHRA and CDR2 is YSYEKL. Trimming shortened V by 4 bases and J by 7 bases, and 16 bases separated the two germline ends. CDR3 size: 14 residues. This CDR3 reads CASSPGPPTGGYTF. DNA of the CDR3: TGCGCCAGCAGCCCGGGCCCTCCGACGGGTGGCTACACCTTC.

This clone was found once. The chain carries TRBV28 and TRBJ2-7; the D call may be TRBD1 or TRBD2 (5 bases each). The CDR3 length is 19 residues. Looked up from germline, CDR1 is MDHEN and CDR2 is SYDVKM. V was pared by 5 bases and J by 1 base, with 27 bases between. The DNA for the CDR3 is TGTGCCAGCAGTCCGCTTGGGGGAGCGGTCGGTCTTAAGTCCTACGAGCAGTACTTC. It translates to CASSPLGGAVGLKSYEQYF.

The genes are TRBV19 and TRBJ2-1; possibly TRBD1 for D (6 bases). The CDR3 spans 15 residues. CDR1 is LNHDA and CDR2 is SQIVND in the germline V gene (reference sequence). V was clipped by 5 bases and J by 0 bases, with 11 bases between them. The CDR3 is CASSPDRSSYNEQFF. The CDR3 DNA reads TGTGCCAGTAGTCCCGACAGGAGCTCCTACAATGAGCAGTTCTTC.

This clone occurred once. This rearrangement joins TRBV20-1 to TRBJ2-7; D is perhaps TRBD1 (6 bases). The ends were cut back, 8 bases at V and 7 bases at J, with 15 bases in the middle. The germline V gene encodes CDR1 DFQATT and CDR2 SNEGSKA (reference sequence). The CDR3 runs 11 residues. The CDR3 loop is CSPGQGQEQYF. The CDR3 nucleotides are TGCAGTCCGGGGCAGGGGCAGGAGCAGTACTTC.

CDR3 protein: CAISGGGGTEAFF. DNA for the CDR3: TGTGCCATCAGTGGTGGGGGTGGCACTGAAGCTTTCTTT. The V gene is TRBV10-3, the J gene TRBJ1-1; maybe TRBD1 (5 bases). Trimming left V 4 bases short and J 4 bases short, with 10 bases between. This CDR3 is 13 amino acids long. The germline gives CDR1 ENHRY, CDR2 SYGVKD.

The chain has TRBV7-9 and TRBJ2-6; D is unresolved. Germline-derived CDR1 and CDR2 are SEHNR and FQNEAQ (reference sequence). V was cut by 5 bases and J by 1 base, with 12 bases left in between. The CDR3 extends over 16 amino acids. The DNA of the CDR3 is TGTGCCAGCAGCCCCCAGTCAGGTTCTGGGGCCAACGTCCTGACTTTC. It yields the protein CASSPQSGSGANVLTF.

This clone was seen only a few times. V and J are TRBV6-1 and TRBJ1-5; 7 bases line up with TRBD1. V dropped 3 bases and J dropped 7; count of bases not matched to a gene: 9. Germline CDR1 and CDR2: MNHNS and SASEGT. CDR3 length: 15 amino acids. The CDR3 protein is CASSDPSTGSQPQHF. CDR3 nucleotide sequence: TGTGCCAGCAGTGACCCCTCGACAGGGAGCCAGCCCCAGCATTTT.

The chain combines TRBV7-9 with TRBJ2-5, with unresolved D. The V gene lost 8 bases and the J gene lost 0 bases, with 7 bases spanning the gap. The CDR3 contains 12 residues. Per the germline V gene, CDR1 is SEHNR and CDR2 is FQNEAQ (reference sequence). The CDR3 loop is CASSPYQETQYF. Written as DNA, the CDR3 is TGTGCCAGCTCCCCGTACCAAGAGACCCAGTACTTC.

The chain joins TRBV3-1 (or the pseudogene TRBV3-2) to TRBJ2-1; D may correspond to TRBD1 or TRBD2 (5 bases each). The CDR3 loop spans 16 amino acids. Trimming removed 0 bases from V and 2 bases from J, with 11 bases in between. Germline V gives CDR1 LGHDT, CDR2 YNNKEL (reference sequence). The CDR3 bases are TGTGCCAGCAGCCAAGAAGGGACCCGGACCTACAATGAGCAGTTCTTC. This gives the protein CASSQEGTRTYNEQFF.